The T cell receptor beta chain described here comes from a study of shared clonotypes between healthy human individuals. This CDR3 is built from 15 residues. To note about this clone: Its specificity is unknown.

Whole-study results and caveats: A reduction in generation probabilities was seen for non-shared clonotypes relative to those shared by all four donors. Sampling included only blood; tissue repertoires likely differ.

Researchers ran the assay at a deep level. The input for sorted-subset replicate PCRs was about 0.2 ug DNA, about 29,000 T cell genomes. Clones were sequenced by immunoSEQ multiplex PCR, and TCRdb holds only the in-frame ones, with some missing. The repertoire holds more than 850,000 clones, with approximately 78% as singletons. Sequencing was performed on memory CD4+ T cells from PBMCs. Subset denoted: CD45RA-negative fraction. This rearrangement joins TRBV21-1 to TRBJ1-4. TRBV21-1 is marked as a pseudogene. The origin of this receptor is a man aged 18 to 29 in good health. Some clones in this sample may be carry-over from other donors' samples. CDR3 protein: CASSKGGERNEKLFF. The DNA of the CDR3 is TGTGCCAGCAGCAAAGGAGGGGAAAGGAATGAAAAACTGTTTTTT.